This T cell receptor beta chain was captured in a study of T-cell memory formation after mild COVID-19. Trimming took 0 bases from V and 7 from J, leaving 12 bases between them. This CDR3 has 14 residues. Germline V gene lookup returns CDR1 MNHEY and CDR2 SVGAGI. The sample holds many counts of this clonotype. MiXCR was run by TCRdb on the 5' RACE reads, yielding one entry per CDR3 protein. The data contain about 470,000 distinct CDR3 sequences, about 23% of them singletons. The TCR comes from an adult woman who had mild COVID-19 (a few samples of this study predate the infection). Cell type and time point are not known. The V and J genes are TRBV6-5 and TRBJ1-1; the D is unclear. The sequencing sample was made of PBMCs or a T cell subset sorted from them (not recorded which). CDR3 sequence: CASSYSNGGYEAFF. DNA of the CDR3: TGTGCCAGCAGTTACTCGAACGGAGGCTATGAAGCTTTCTTT.